This T cell receptor beta chain was identified in a study of blood T cell repertoires in COVID-19. Study-level background: PBMCs, B-cell-depleted T cells, or T cells provided the cDNA or gDNA that made up the material.

As handled by the study authors: How many nucleated cells were present was estimated from reference gene primer amplification. Produced via immunoSEQ multiplex PCR; TCRdb's table is partial and in-frame only. V, J and clone size derive from that table, while D and trimming were established from the DNA sequence. This sample has a few hundred thousand clones, with around nine tenths found just once. From germline, CDR1 is MNHEY and CDR2 SVGEGT. CDR3 size: 13 residues. With 5 bases removed from V and 4 bases from J, the gap between germline ends came to 11 bases. The study assigned cohorts using participant-reported clinical history.

The sequencing sample was made of PBMCs or T cells enriched from blood (not recorded which). This receptor was identified in a woman in her forties or fifties who had recovered from COVID-19. The chain combines TRBV6-2 or TRBV6-3 with TRBJ1-2; no clear D. CDR3 loop: CASSRGRGYGYTF. For the CDR3, the DNA is TGTGCCAGCAGTCGAGGACGGGGCTATGGCTACACCTTC.